This T cell receptor (beta chain) was captured in a study of blood T cells in healthy people across ages (dated by TCRdb to between 2014 and 2016). With regard to the full study: In model experiments, template switching captured roughly one uniquely barcoded TCR beta cDNA molecule for every two T cells. The study measured age-related changes in TCR beta repertoire diversity using deep sequencing normalized with unique cDNA molecular identifiers. The donors were split into four age groups: young (average 16 years), middle-aged (nearly 40), aged (62) and long-lived (82). Two additional independent replicas of 1 million unique cDNA reads from the same blood draw were analyzed for two donors (one aged 18 to 30 and one aged 80 or older). General study outcomes and caveats: Compared with the aged group, the long-lived group had more naive CD4+ T cells, fewer expanded clones and increased TCR diversity, suggesting age selection. The CMV infection status of donors was not known, potentially confounding age-related changes in expanded clonotypes. Estimates of total diversity based on one million sequenced T cells were regarded as lower bounds and as underestimates. Since profiling was done on bulk unsorted PBMCs, naive and antigen-experienced compartments could not be conclusively compared. A strong correlation was found between observed TCR beta diversity and the percentage of naive T cells measured by flow cytometry. As age increased, observed TCR beta diversity per million T cells dropped in a roughly linear way, and a significant reduction was already evident by age roughly 40.

The library relied on 5' RACE. TCRdb names Illumina HiSeq 2500 as the instrument used. A second PCR of 7 to 11 cycles was performed with a sample-barcoded 5' primer and a J-beta primer mix. A template-switch 5' adaptor carrying 12 random nucleotides introduced a unique molecular identifier onto each TCR beta cDNA molecule. Each sample yielded at least 3 million CDR3-containing paired-end reads. The Mint cDNA synthesis kit, primed by a TRBC-specific oligonucleotide, was used to synthesize first-strand cDNA from all RNA. Following uracil-DNA glycosylase treatment, a first 18-cycle PCR with universal primers M1SS and BC2_uni_R was performed on all cDNA. In the paper's pipeline: For normalization, 1 million high-quality reads, each with a distinct molecular identifier, were randomly selected from each sample. Reads with shared molecular identifiers were discarded instead of being binned into consensus sequences. CDR3 identification, clonotype clustering and error correction used MiTCR with a Q25 quality threshold and the strictest error-elimination algorithm. Lower-bound total TCR beta diversity was estimated with a nonparametric unseen species model using Euler transformation. Starting from the raw public reads, TCRdb applied fastp trimming at Q25, assembled clones with MiXCR and retained in-frame beta chains. When rows share a CDR3 protein, they turn into one entry using the most common DNA and genes. The V and J calls follow TCRdb's processing rather than the paper's. The sample profile shows more than 500,000 distinct CDR3 sequences; about a quarter of them were found once. The top ten clones comprise roughly 3.5% of the sample.

The 35 to 40 donors, aged about 6 to 95 years, were systemically healthy Caucasian individuals from Russia. Each donor gave 8 to 10 milliliters of peripheral blood, collected into EDTA-treated Vacutainer tubes. PBMCs were isolated by Ficoll-Paque density-gradient centrifugation, with at least 7 million obtained per sample. Trizol reagent was used to extract total RNA from PBMCs, with at least 5.5 micrograms per sample. The percentages of naive CD45RAhigh/CD27high T cells were determined by flow cytometry on a PBMC aliquot from every donor. For this clonotype: The clone's antigen remains unknown. No much larger clone is present one base from it, and per-base qualities are unavailable.

V was cut back by 5 bases and J by 5 bases, leaving a gap of 16 bases between them. Looking up the germline V gene (reference sequence) yields CDR1 SEHNR and CDR2 FQNEAQ. Including cysteine and phenylalanine, the CDR3 has 14 amino acids. Left in the record is the CDR3 DNA by itself, 42 bases read in frame from the first base. The same data also went into a second study, on T cells of mothers and their children. In that second paper, the authors write: Nine systemically healthy Caucasian individuals, comprising three mothers and their six children, were included as donors. cDNA synthesis used all of the extracted RNA, with roughly 1.5 ug of RNA in each 15 ul reaction. In the second PCR, sample barcodes and 2-4 random nucleotides were introduced via the M1S primer. More than 9 million TCR beta CDR3 reads were obtained from each mother, and 2.5 million to 3.5 million reads were obtained from each child. TCR recombination output is similarly shaped by thymic selection in related and unrelated pairs, with a minor effect exerted by inherited differences. Related mother-child pairs always showed normalized repertoire overlap that was slightly higher than in unrelated mother-child pairs, though the difference was never significant. No persistent microchimeric T cell clones were found, with a detection sensitivity of around 100 clones per million clonotypes. Deep NGS was used in the study to compare the TCR beta repertoires of mothers and children and to look for features that separate related mother-child pairs from unrelated individuals. The mean age was approximately 41 +/- 4 years for the mothers and about 12 +/- 4 years for the children. Libraries were sequenced on Illumina HiSeq 2000 with 100+100 nt paired-end reads after adapter ligation with NEBNext reagents. To avoid cross-contamination, the mother libraries and the child libraries were prepared a month apart and sequenced in separate runs. For each donor, somewhere between about 500,000 and 2,300,000 distinct TCR beta clonotypes were identified. Naive TCR beta clonotypes were estimated from low-frequency clonotypes matched to each donor's FACS-determined naive share, without sorting.

The sample consisted of blood. This sequence was found in a boy between 2 and 10 years old in good health. The receptor chain draws on TRBV7-9 and TRBJ2-7, with TRBD1 tentatively as D gene (5 bases match). The bases read TGTGCCAGCAGCACGCTACAGGTGGGCCACGAGCAGTACTTC. Its coded protein is CASSTLQVGHEQYF.